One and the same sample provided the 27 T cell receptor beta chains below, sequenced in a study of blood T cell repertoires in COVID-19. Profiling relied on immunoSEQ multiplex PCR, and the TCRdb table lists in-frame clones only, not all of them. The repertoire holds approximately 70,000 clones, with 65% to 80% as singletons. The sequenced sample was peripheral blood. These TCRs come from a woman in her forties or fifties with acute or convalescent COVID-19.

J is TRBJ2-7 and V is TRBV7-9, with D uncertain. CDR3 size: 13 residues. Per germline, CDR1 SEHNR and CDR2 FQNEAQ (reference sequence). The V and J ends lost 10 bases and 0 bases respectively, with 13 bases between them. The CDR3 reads CATHRLDSYEQYF. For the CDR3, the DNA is TGTGCCACTCATCGACTCGACTCCTACGAGCAGTACTTC.

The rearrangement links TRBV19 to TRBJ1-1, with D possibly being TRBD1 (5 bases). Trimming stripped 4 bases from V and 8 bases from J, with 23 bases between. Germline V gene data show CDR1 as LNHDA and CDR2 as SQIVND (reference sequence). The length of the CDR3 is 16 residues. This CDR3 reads CASSTLYGAVGSEAFF. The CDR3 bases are TGTGCCAGTAGTACTCTCTATGGGGCCGTAGGTTCCGAAGCTTTCTTT.

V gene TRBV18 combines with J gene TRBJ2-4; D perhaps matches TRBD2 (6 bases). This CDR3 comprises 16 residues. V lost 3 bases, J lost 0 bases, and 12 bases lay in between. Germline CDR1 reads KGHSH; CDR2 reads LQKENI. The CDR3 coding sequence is TGTGCCAGCTCACCTGGGGGAGGCCTAGCCAAAAACATTCAGTACTTC. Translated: CASSPGGGLAKNIQYF. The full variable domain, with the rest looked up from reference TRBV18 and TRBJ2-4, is NAGVMQNPRHLVRRRGQEARLRCSPMKGHSHVYWYRQLPEEGLKFMVYLQKENIIDESGMPKERFSAEFPKEGPSILRIQQVVRGDSAAYFCASSPGGGLAKNIQYFGAGTRLSVL.

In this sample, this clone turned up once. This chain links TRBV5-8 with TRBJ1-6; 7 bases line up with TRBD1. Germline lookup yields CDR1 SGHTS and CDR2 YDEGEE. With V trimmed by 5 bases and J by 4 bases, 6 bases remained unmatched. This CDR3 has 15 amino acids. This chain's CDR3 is CASSFDRAYNSPLHF. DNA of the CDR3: TGTGCCAGCAGTTTTGACAGGGCGTATAATTCACCCCTCCACTTT.

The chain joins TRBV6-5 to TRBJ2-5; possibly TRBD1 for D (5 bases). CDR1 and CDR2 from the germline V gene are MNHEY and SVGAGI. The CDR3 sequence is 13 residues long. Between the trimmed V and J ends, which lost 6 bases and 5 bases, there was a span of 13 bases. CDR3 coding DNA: TGTGCCAGCAGCCTGACAGCCGGGGAGACCCAGTACTTC. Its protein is CASSLTAGETQYF.

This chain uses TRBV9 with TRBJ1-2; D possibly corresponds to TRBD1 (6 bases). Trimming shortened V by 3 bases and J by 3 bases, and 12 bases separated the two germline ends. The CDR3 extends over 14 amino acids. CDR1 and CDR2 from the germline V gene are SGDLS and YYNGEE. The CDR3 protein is CASSDGQSYYGYTF. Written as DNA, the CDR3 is TGTGCCAGCAGCGACGGACAGTCTTACTATGGCTACACCTTC.

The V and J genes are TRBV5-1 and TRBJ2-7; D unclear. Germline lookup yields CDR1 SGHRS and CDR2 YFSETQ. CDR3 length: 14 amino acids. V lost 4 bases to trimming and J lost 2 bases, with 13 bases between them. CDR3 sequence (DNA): TGCGCCAGCAGCGCCCGCCTGGCAGCCTACGAGCAGTACTTC. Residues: CASSARLAAYEQYF.

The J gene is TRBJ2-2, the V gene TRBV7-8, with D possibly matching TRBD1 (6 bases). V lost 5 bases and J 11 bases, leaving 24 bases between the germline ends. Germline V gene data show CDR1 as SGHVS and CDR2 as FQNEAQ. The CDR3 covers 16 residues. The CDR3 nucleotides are TGTGCCAGCAGCCCAATGAGACAGGAACCCTTGCGCGAGCTGTTTTTT. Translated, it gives CASSPMRQEPLRELFF.

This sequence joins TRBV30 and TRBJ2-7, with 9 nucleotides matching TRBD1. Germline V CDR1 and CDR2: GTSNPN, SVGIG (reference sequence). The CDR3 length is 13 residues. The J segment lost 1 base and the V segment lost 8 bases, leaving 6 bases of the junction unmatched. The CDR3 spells CARTGQGSYEQYF. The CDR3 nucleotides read TGTGCCCGGACGGGACAGGGATCCTACGAGCAGTACTTC.

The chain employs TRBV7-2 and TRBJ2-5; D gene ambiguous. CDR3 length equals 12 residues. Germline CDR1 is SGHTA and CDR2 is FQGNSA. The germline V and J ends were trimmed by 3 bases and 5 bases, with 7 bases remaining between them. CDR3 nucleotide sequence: TGTGCCAGCAGCTTCGTATCGGAGACCCAGTACTTC. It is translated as CASSFVSETQYF.

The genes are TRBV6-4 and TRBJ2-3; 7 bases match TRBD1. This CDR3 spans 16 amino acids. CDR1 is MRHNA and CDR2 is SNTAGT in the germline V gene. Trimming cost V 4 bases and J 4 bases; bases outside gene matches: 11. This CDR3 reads CASSARTGDHADTQYF. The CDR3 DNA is TGTGCCAGCAGTGCTCGCACAGGGGATCATGCAGATACGCAGTATTTT.

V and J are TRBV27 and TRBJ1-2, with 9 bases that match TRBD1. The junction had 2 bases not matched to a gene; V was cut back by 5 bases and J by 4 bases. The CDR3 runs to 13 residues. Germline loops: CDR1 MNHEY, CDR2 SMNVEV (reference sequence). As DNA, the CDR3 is TGTGCCAGCAGTGGGACAGGGACCTATGGCTACACCTTC. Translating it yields CASSGTGTYGYTF.

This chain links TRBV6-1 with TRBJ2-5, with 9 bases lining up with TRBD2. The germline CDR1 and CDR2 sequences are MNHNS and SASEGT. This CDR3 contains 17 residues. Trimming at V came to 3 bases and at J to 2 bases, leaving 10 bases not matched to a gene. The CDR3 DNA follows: TGTGCCAGCAGTGACCAGGGATTGCGGGGGGGGCAAGAGACCCAGTACTTC. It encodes CASSDQGLRGGQETQYF.

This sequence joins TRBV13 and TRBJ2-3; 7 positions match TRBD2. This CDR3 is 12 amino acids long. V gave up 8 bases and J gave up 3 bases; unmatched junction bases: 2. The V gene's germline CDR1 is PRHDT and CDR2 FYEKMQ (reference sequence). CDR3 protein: CASRGRTDTQYF. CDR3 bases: TGTGCCAGCCGCGGGAGAACAGATACGCAGTATTTT.

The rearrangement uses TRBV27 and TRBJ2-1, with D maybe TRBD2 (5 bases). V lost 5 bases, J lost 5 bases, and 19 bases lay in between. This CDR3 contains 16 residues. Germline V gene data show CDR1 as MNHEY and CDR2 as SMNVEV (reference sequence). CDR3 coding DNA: TGTGCCAGCAGTCCCCGTGGGGAGCGTAGAAACAATGAGCAGTTCTTC. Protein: CASSPRGERRNNEQFF.

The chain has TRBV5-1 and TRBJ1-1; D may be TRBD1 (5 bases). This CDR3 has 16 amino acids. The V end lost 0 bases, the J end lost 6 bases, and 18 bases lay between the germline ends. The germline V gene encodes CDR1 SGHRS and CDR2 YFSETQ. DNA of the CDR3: TGCGCCAGCAGCTTGGTTGCAACAGGTGGATTGGCTGAAGCTTTCTTT. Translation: CASSLVATGGLAEAFF. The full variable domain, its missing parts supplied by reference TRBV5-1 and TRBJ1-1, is KAGVTQTPRYLIKTRGQQVTLSCSPISGHRSVSWYQQTPGQGLQFLFEYFSETQRNKGNFPGRFSGRQFSNSRSEMNVSTLELGDSALYLCASSLVATGGLAEAFFGQGTRLTVV.

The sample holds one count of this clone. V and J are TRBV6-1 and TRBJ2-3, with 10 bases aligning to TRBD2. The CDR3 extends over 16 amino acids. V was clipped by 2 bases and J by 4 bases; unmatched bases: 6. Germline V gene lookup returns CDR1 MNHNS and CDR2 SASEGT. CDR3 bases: TGTGCCAGCAGTGAAACGACTAGCGGGTACCCAGATACGCAGTATTTT. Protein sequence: CASSETTSGYPDTQYF.

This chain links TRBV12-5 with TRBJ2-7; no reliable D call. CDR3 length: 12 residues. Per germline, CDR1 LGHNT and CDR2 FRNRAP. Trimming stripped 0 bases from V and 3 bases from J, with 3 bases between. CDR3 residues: CASGLVHYEQYF. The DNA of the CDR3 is TGTGCTAGTGGTTTGGTACACTACGAGCAGTACTTC.

The CDR3 bases are TGCGCCAGCAGCCAGAACAGGGTGGTTGGTGAAAAACTGTTTTTT. Residues: CASSQNRVVGEKLFF. The J gene is TRBJ1-4, the V gene TRBV4-3, with a weak D call TRBD1 (6 bases). The CDR3 sequence is 15 residues long. The germline V and J ends were trimmed by 3 bases and 7 bases, with 15 bases remaining between them. CDR1 is LGHNA and CDR2 is YSLEER in the germline V gene.

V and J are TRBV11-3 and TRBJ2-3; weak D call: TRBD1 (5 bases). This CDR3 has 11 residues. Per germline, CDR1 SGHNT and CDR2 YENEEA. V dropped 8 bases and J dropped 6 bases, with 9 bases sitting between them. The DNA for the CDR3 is TGTGCCAGCGGCAGGGTTGATACGCAGTATTTT. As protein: CASGRVDTQYF.

CDR3 sequence: CASSQVSGLEANVLTF. The CDR3 DNA follows: TGTGCCAGCAGCCAAGTATCAGGACTGGAGGCCAACGTCCTGACTTTC. V and J are TRBV3-1 (or the pseudogene TRBV3-2) and TRBJ2-6; possibly TRBD2 for D (5 bases). This CDR3 has 16 residues. V was pared by 1 base and J by 6 bases, with 13 bases between. Per the germline V gene, CDR1 is LGHDT and CDR2 is YNNKEL (reference sequence).

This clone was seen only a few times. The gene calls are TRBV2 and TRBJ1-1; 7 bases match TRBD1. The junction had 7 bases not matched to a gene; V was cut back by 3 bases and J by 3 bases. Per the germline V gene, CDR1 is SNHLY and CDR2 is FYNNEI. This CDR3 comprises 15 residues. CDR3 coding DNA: TGTGCCAGCAGTGAGGGCAGGGGGATCGACACTGAAGCTTTCTTT. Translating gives CASSEGRGIDTEAFF.

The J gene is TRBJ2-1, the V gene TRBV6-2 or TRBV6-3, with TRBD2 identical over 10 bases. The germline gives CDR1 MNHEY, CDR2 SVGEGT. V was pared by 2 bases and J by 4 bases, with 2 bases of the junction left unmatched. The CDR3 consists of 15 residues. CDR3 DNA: TGTGCCAGCAGTTACGGACTAGCGGATTACAATGAGCAGTTCTTC. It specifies CASSYGLADYNEQFF.

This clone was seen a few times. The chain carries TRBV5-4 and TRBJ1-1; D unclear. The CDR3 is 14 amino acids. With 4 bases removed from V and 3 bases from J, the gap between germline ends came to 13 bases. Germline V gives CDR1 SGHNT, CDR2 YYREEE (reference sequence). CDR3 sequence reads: CASSLGGFHTEAFF. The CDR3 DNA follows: TGTGCCAGCAGCCTGGGCGGTTTCCACACTGAAGCTTTCTTT.

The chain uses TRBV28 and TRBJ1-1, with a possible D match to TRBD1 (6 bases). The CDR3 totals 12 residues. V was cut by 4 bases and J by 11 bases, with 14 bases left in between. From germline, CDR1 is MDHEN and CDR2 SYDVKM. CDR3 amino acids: CASSYPRGAAFF. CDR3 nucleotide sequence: TGTGCCAGCAGTTACCCTCGGGGGGCGGCTTTCTTT.

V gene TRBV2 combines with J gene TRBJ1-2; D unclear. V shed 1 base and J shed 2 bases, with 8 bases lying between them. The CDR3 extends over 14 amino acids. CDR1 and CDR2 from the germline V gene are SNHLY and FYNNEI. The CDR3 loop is CASSEGQRNYGYTF. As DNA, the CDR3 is TGTGCCAGCAGTGAAGGGCAGCGGAACTATGGCTACACCTTC. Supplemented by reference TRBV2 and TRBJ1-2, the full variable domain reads EPEVTQTPSHQVTQMGQEVILRCVPISNHLYFYWYRQILGQKVEFLVSFYNNEISEKSEIFDDQFSVERPDGSNFTLKIRSTKLEDSAMYFCASSEGQRNYGYTFGSGTRLTVV.

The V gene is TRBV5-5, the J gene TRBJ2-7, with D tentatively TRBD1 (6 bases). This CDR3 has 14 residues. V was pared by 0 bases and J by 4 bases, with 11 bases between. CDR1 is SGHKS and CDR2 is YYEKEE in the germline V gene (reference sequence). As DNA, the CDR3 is TGTGCCAGCAGCTTGGCCGGGACACCATACGAGCAGTACTTC. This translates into CASSLAGTPYEQYF.